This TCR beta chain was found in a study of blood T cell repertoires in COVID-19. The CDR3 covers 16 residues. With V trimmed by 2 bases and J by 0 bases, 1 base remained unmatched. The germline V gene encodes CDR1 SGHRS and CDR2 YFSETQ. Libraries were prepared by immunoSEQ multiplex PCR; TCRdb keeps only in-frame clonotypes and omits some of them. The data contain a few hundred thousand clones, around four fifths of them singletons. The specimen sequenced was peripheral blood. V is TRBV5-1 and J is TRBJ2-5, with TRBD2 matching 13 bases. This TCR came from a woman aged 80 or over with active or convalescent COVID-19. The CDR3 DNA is TGCGCCAGCAGCTTCGGACTAGCGGGGGACCAAGAGACCCAGTACTTC. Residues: CASSFGLAGDQETQYF.